The clone carrying this T cell receptor (beta chain) has a count of ten or more. The antigen remains unidentified. These data belong to a study of CD8 T cells in ankylosing spondylitis. A quantitative 5'-RACE method, one with molecular barcodes, was used to make TCR beta libraries. TCRdb passed the 5' RACE reads through MiXCR, listing each CDR3 protein once. The table shows a few hundred thousand distinct CDR3 sequences, with 6% to 8% occurring only once. The study's findings and limits: Typical of ankylosing spondylitis blood, it appeared, was a TCR beta motif of under 10 highly homologous variants. Reportedly, disease-linked clones are significantly enriched in ankylosing spondylitis patients' matched synovial fluid. With a CD8+ phenotype, disease-linked clones were relatively rare in peripheral blood.

CDR3 length: 15 residues. Germline V gene lookup returns CDR1 SGDLS and CDR2 YYNGEE. With 0 bases removed from V and 1 base from J, the gap between germline ends came to 10 bases. The sequencing sample was made of blood, either unsorted or a sorted T cell fraction (not recorded which). The chain employs TRBV9 and TRBJ1-1; D not certain. The receptor was derived from a male donor with ankylosing spondylitis. The DNA of the CDR3 is TGTGCCAGCAGCGTAGATGTCGACTCGAACACTGAAGCTTTCTTT. It is translated as CASSVDVDSNTEAFF.